This T cell receptor beta chain was profiled in a study of T cell repertoires in cytomegalovirus infection. Across the study: It was the public TCR beta signatures that indicated both CMV infection and matching HLA type.

Overall study findings and caveats: Clonotype analysis showed dominance of the ex vivo response by HLA-C-restricted CMV-specific TCR beta clonotypes.

The germline V gene encodes CDR1 SGHRS and CDR2 YFSETQ. V shed 2 bases and J shed 6 bases, with 12 bases lying between them. This CDR3 comprises 14 residues. Each CDR3 protein is one row after TCRdb ran MiXCR on the reads. The sample lists about 920,000 distinct CDR3 sequences, around 32% seen once, with under 15% in the top ten. A remark on this clonotype: Its cognate antigen is unknown.

The chain carries TRBV5-1 and TRBJ2-1; D uncertain. The material was cultured CD8+ T cells from PBMCs, obtained from culture after CMV antigen stimulation. The sequence derives from a human donor in good health (CMV status not recorded). Some clones in this sample may be carry-over from other donors' samples. CDR3 in amino acids: CASSFSTGRNEQFF. In nucleotides, the CDR3 is TGCGCCAGCAGCTTCTCGACTGGACGCAATGAGCAGTTCTTC.